This T cell receptor (beta chain) comes out of a study of cytotoxic CD8 clonotypes in ibrutinib-treated CLL. The intended depth for sequencing was 1 in 200,000 to 1 in 1 million T cells. The data were produced by immunoSEQ multiplex PCR, yet TCRdb's version contains in-frame clones alone and is incomplete. The sample includes 250,000 to 350,000 clones, roughly 76% of them seen just once. With 6 bases clipped from V and 1 base from J, the junction kept 8 bases outside the gene matches. This CDR3 is 15 amino acids long. Germline-derived CDR1 and CDR2 are MDHEN and SYDVKM. Sequenced material: PBMCs, taken at disease progression, from a patient treated with ibrutinib. The rearrangement joins TRBV28 to TRBJ1-1; 7 bases align to TRBD1. This receptor was taken from a human donor with chronic lymphocytic leukemia. CDR3 in DNA: TGTGCCAGCAGACCATCGACAGGGCGGAACACTGAAGCTTTCTTT. This sequence encodes CASRPSTGRNTEAFF.